This T cell receptor beta chain comes out of a study of T cell clonality in common variable immunodeficiency. Overall study findings and caveats: What drives increased CVID clonality needs T cell subpopulation sequencing. CVID subjects had higher TCRbeta clonality than healthy controls, most marked in about a third. CVID patient heterogeneity limited repertoire-clinical complication correlations.

Some clones are missing from TCRdb's copy, which holds only in-frame ones; the method was immunoSEQ multiplex PCR. The sample has approximately 44,000 clones, none seen only once. This clone appeared many times. What it binds is not known. The receptor's source is a person aged 18 to 69 in good health. Sequenced input: peripheral blood mononuclear cells.

Partial CDR3 DNA: TGCGCCAGCAGCCAAGAACCACTAGCGAGAGATACG. It yields the protein CASSQEPLARDT. The full CDR3 protein is CASSQEPLARDTQYF. The V and J genes are TRBV4-1 and TRBJ2-3; 7 nucleotides line up with TRBD2. With the read ending 3 residues before the CDR3 end, the germline J gene is used to fill in that end. V was clipped by 0 bases and J by 5 bases; unmatched bases: 5. CDR3 length: 15 amino acids. Germline V lookup: CDR1 MGHRA, CDR2 YSYEKL.